One T cell receptor (beta chain) is described in this entry. Its binding antigen is unknown. No clone much larger than this one lies a single base away; base qualities are absent. To estimate absolute template abundance from read counts, synthetic TCR analog templates were spiked into each PCR. TCRbeta CDR3 regions were amplified from genomic DNA with bias-controlled V and J gene primers using the immunoSEQ assay. Sequencing of rearranged TCRbeta segments was performed at approximately 20X coverage. Turning to the authors' computational methods: Clustering was used to correct sequencing errors, and CDR3s were annotated against IMGT so that V, D and J genes could be assigned. Downstream analyses used only productive TCRbeta rearrangements, leaving out any out-of-frame or stop-codon sequences. Clonality was calculated as one minus the Shannon entropy normalized by the log of the number of unique productive sequences. Fisher's exact test with Benjamini-Hochberg correction, using a cutoff of adjusted p below 0.01, was how clones that differed between time points or between blood and tumor were identified. TCRdb took this table from immuneACCESS and kept in-frame rearrangements with V and J called. Such tables lack part of the clones; where checked against another copy, unresolved V genes explain under half of the gap, and the rest is unexplained. From that table come the V and J calls and clone size; the DNA was used to work out D and trimming. For this sample there are 35,000 to 45,000 clones; roughly 84% appear just once. 20% to 25% of the sample comes from the top ten.

The source of the sample is a study of PD-L1 blockade in urothelial cancer (dated by TCRdb to 2017 to 2019). Regarding the research as a whole: About 90% of the roughly 29 patients were males with bladder-origin urothelial cancer, and about 60% of the 29 reported a prior smoking history. Patients had an ECOG performance status of 0 or 1 and had received between 0 and 3 prior chemotherapy regimens. Blood samples were analyzed at two time points: 3 weeks after treatment start (second dose) and 6 weeks after treatment start. A median of about 140,000 T cells and roughly 80,000 unique TCRs was obtained from blood samples, and a median clonality of around 0.08 was observed. Somatic, immune and clinical correlates of response to PD-L1 blockade with atezolizumab in urothelial cancer were the focus of an exploratory multi-omic analysis. Pretreatment tumor samples, along with matched peripheral blood collected serially before and after atezolizumab treatment, underwent TCR sequencing. Progression-free survival longer than 6 months counted as durable clinical benefit, and TCR features were additionally tested against both progression-free and overall survival. In the same patients, pretreatment tumors underwent whole exome sequencing and RNA sequencing in addition to TCR sequencing. Durable clinical benefit was achieved by nine patients and was not achieved by 20 patients. Pretreatment blood TCR-seq was available for about 27 patients, at least one posttreatment blood collection was obtained for some 25 patients, and tumor TCR-seq was available for some 25 patients.

The CDR3, from cysteine to phenylalanine, totals 14 residues. Just the 42-base CDR3 DNA is kept, in frame starting at base 1. For CDR1 and CDR2, the germline V gene (reference sequence) lists LNHDA and SQIVND. V was cut back by 3 bases and J by 6 bases, leaving a gap of 14 bases between them. Beyond this particular receptor, the publication reports: Because of the small sample size (n ≈ 29) and the many exploratory analyses performed, the results are intended to be regarded as hypothesis-generating. Improved progression-free and overall survival was associated with having pretreatment peripheral blood TCR clonality below the median. Among patients with durable benefit, tumor-associated TCR clones showed greater expansion in peripheral blood 3 weeks after treatment started (n of about 21, p = 0.022).

The time point label for this specimen denotes: pretreatment peripheral blood. The Qiagen DNeasy Blood extraction kit was used to purify genomic DNA from total PBMCs and tumor samples. PBMCs were collected pretreatment and during treatment, and were isolated and stored as previously described. The source material was PBMCs, sampled around atezolizumab (anti-PD-L1) treatment. The TCR sequence derives from a donor aged 40 or over with urothelial cancer. Here the chain combines TRBV19 and TRBJ1-1; the D gene cannot be named for sure. The encoded CDR3 is CASSIGGFGAEAFF. The DNA sequence is as follows: TGTGCCAGTAGTATCGGCGGGTTTGGCGCTGAAGCTTTCTTT.